The clone carrying this TCR beta chain was recorded a few times. As yet, its antigen is unknown. A much larger clone sits a single nucleotide away, making a read error possible. Via MiXCR, TCRdb re-called the reads, giving one row per CDR3 protein. This table has 400,000 to 600,000 distinct CDR3 sequences, about two fifths appearing once. The CDR3 has 12 residues. V was trimmed by 5 bases and J by 2 bases, leaving 5 bases between them. Germline values: CDR1 SGHVS, CDR2 FNYEAQ. This sample was included in a study of T cell repertoires in cytomegalovirus infection. Whole-study context: The authors relied on CMV epitopes, both recently identified HLA-C-restricted and well-studied HLA-B-restricted. Study-level points and caveats: Carriers of CMV plus the relevant HLA were identified by cumulative public TCR beta family frequency.

This chain joins TRBV7-6 and TRBJ2-3; no definite D call. This specimen consisted of cultured PBMCs, obtained from culture after CMV antigen stimulation. The receptor's source is a human donor in good health (CMV status not recorded). Some clones in this sample may be carry-over from other donors' samples. Written as DNA, the CDR3 is TGTGCCAGCAGCATACTCACAGATACGCAGTATTTT. Amino acid sequence: CASSILTDTQYF.